One sample yielded the 3 T cell receptor beta chains listed below, sequenced in a study of blood T cell repertoires in COVID-19. The assay was immunoSEQ multiplex PCR, and TCRdb's table has in-frame clones only and misses some. Of roughly 130,000 clones detected, about 87% appear once; the ten largest clones hold more than 2%. Sequencing was performed on peripheral blood. All receptors come from a human donor with COVID-19, enrolled during active disease. The donor label of this sample is uncertain.

The V call is TRBV24-1, the J call TRBJ2-3; TRBD2 is a possible D gene (6 bases). CDR1 and CDR2 from the germline V gene are KGHDR and SFDVKD. The CDR3 totals 14 residues. The V end was cut by 4 bases, the J end by 6 bases, with 13 bases between. The CDR3 is CATSDGGNRDTQYF. In DNA form, the CDR3 reads TGTGCCACCAGTGACGGAGGGAACCGGGATACGCAGTATTTT.

The genes are TRBV7-6 and TRBJ1-5; 8 bases are a match to TRBD1. J gave up 0 bases and V 5 bases, and 6 bases lay outside the gene matches. The CDR3 consists of 16 residues. Germline V lookup: CDR1 SGHVS, CDR2 FNYEAQ. This chain's CDR3 is CASSHGTGDSNQPQHF. CDR3 bases: TGTGCCAGCAGCCACGGGACAGGCGATAGCAATCAGCCCCAGCATTTT.

This chain links TRBV6-5 with TRBJ1-1, with D hard to call. The germline V and J ends were trimmed by 8 bases and 5 bases, with 15 bases remaining between them. The CDR3 has 13 residues. The germline CDR1 and CDR2 sequences are MNHEY and SVGAGI. CDR3 DNA: TGTGCCAGCGGCTCTCCTGGCGGGACTGAAGCTTTCTTT. Translating gives CASGSPGGTEAFF.